One and the same sample provided the 27 T cell receptor beta chains below, sequenced in a study of T cells in Graves' hyperthyroidism and ophthalmopathy. RNA transcripts served as the template for amplifying TCR beta CDR3 regions. The HTBI primer set drove a first-round RT-PCR of the TCR CDR3. TCRdb used MiXCR to reprocess the multiplex PCR reads, holding one entry per CDR3 protein. The data contain around 350,000 distinct CDR3 sequences, about 18% of them seen just once; the ten biggest clones take up about 4%. Source material: blood. These TCRs come from a woman younger than 30 with Graves' hyperthyroidism.

This clonotype was found many times. The chain joins TRBV29-1 to TRBJ2-6; 10 bases match TRBD1. V shed 6 bases and J 4 bases; nucleotides not matched to a gene: 9. Germline V gene lookup returns CDR1 SQVTM and CDR2 ANQGSEA. This CDR3 is built from 16 residues. The CDR3: CSVIGTGVDGANVLTF. The CDR3 region has the DNA TGCAGCGTAATTGGGACAGGGGTAGACGGGGCCAACGTCCTGACTTTC.

In its sample, this clonotype was seen many times. The chain couples TRBV6-5 to TRBJ1-1, with 9 bases lining up with TRBD1. This CDR3 has 16 amino acids. Germline CDR1 is MNHEY and CDR2 is SVGAGI. The trim removed 3 bases at V and 0 bases at J, leaving 5 bases unmatched. Here the CDR3 DNA reads TGTGCCAGCAGTTATAGGGGGACAGGGTTGAACACTGAAGCTTTCTTT. This sequence encodes CASSYRGTGLNTEAFF.

Remarks on this clonotype: This sequence may be a read error, since a much larger clone differs from it by one base. The CDR3 DNA follows: TGTGCCACCAGTGTCCAGGGCGGGACCGGGGAGCTGTGTTTT. Protein: CATSVQGGTGELCF. The chain employs TRBV24-1 and TRBJ2-2, with a tentative D call TRBD2 (6 bases). This CDR3 has 14 amino acids. Germline V gene data show CDR1 as KGHDR and CDR2 as SFDVKD.

This clonotype has at least ten counts. The chain couples TRBV20-1 to TRBJ1-2, with 9 bases fitting TRBD1. After removal of 3 bases from V and 5 bases from J, the junction contained 16 bases not matched to a gene. Germline V lookup: CDR1 DFQATT, CDR2 SNEGSKA (reference sequence). The CDR3 has 17 amino acids. The CDR3 loop is CSARALITGGGEYGYTF. The CDR3 nucleotides are TGCAGTGCTAGGGCGCTTATAACAGGGGGCGGAGAGTATGGCTACACCTTC.

There are many counts of this clonotype. This chain uses TRBV6-1 with TRBJ1-5; D is unresolved. The CDR3 length is 14 residues. Germline CDR1 is MNHNS and CDR2 is SASEGT. Between the trimmed V and J ends, which lost 2 bases and 7 bases, there was a span of 12 bases. Written as DNA, the CDR3 is TGTGCCAGCAGTGAACAGGCCGGGCGGCAGCCCCAGCATTTT. It translates to CASSEQAGRQPQHF.

This clonotype has a handful of counts. The V gene is TRBV9, the J gene TRBJ2-2, with 12 bases that match TRBD1. The J segment lost 2 bases and the V segment lost 4 bases, leaving 9 bases of the junction unmatched. This CDR3 is 18 amino acids long. Germline-derived CDR1 and CDR2 are SGDLS and YYNGEE. This CDR3 reads CASSFRTGTGGNTGELFF. CDR3 bases: TGTGCCAGCAGCTTTCGCACCGGGACAGGGGGCAACACCGGGGAGCTGTTTTTT.

In this sample, this clonotype turned up many times. This sequence joins TRBV20-1 and TRBJ2-4; the match to TRBD1 covers 9 bases. CDR3 length: 13 residues. With 0 bases clipped from V and 9 bases from J, the junction kept 3 bases outside the gene matches. Looked up from germline, CDR1 is DFQATT and CDR2 is SNEGSKA (reference sequence). CDR3 residues: CSARDGQGPIQYF. CDR3 in DNA: TGCAGTGCTAGAGACGGACAGGGGCCCATTCAGTACTTC.

This clonotype was detected many times. The chain uses TRBV6-5 and TRBJ2-7, with 7 bases lining up with TRBD2. Germline CDR1 and CDR2: MNHEY and SVGAGI. The CDR3 has 13 residues. The junction had 9 bases not matched to a gene; V was cut back by 7 bases and J by 6 bases. As DNA, the CDR3 is TGTGCCAGCACGAGCGGGGAGGCACGCGAGCAGTACTTC. It is translated as CASTSGEAREQYF.

The chain links TRBV6-4 to TRBJ2-2, with D possibly being TRBD1 or TRBD2 (5 bases each). CDR1 and CDR2 (germline): MRHNA, SNTAGT. The CDR3 runs 15 residues. Trimming stripped 3 bases from V and 0 bases from J, with 8 bases between. The DNA for the CDR3 is TGTGCCAGCAGTGAAGGGGACCCGAACACCGGGGAGCTGTTTTTT. Amino acid sequence: CASSEGDPNTGELFF.

This clonotype showed up many times. V gene TRBV2 combines with J gene TRBJ1-1; D not certain. The CDR3 totals 14 residues. With 6 bases removed from V and 1 base from J, the gap between germline ends came to 12 bases. Per the germline V gene, CDR1 is SNHLY and CDR2 is FYNNEI. CDR3 bases: TGTGCCAGCAGCTTGGTTTTCAGGAACACTGAAGCTTTCTTT. It yields the protein CASSLVFRNTEAFF.

This clonotype has just a few counts. V usage is TRBV18 and J usage is TRBJ2-7; possible D gene TRBD2, 5 bases. Trimming removed 3 bases from V and 1 base from J, with 13 bases in between. This CDR3 spans 15 amino acids. CDR1 is KGHSH, CDR2 LQKENI, per germline. The CDR3 sequence is CASSPDLTRSYEQYF. The DNA of the CDR3 is TGTGCCAGCTCACCGGACTTGACCAGATCCTACGAGCAGTACTTC. The whole variable domain, filled in from reference TRBV18 and TRBJ2-7, reads NAGVMQNPRHLVRRRGQEARLRCSPMKGHSHVYWYRQLPEEGLKFMVYLQKENIIDESGMPKERFSAEFPKEGPSILRIQQVVRGDSAAYFCASSPDLTRSYEQYFGPGTRLTVT.

A word on this clonotype: Since a much larger clone is just one base distant, this may be a read error. Because the CDR3 is missing its conserved closing phenylalanine or tryptophan, this is likely a read error. V gene TRBV5-1 combines with J gene TRBJ2-2; 9 bases line up with TRBD1. The CDR3 loop spans 16 amino acids. From germline, CDR1 is SGHRS and CDR2 YFSETQ. Germline trimming cut 4 bases from V and 7 bases from J; bases unmatched to any gene: 11. CDR3 coding DNA: TGCGCCAGCAGCATTGCCGGGACAGGGTTTGGCGGGGAGCTGTTTTTG. Translating gives CASSIAGTGFGGELFL.

This clonotype has a count of ten or more. J is TRBJ2-5 and V is TRBV24-1; D not certain. This CDR3 contains 14 residues. With 3 bases removed from V and 5 bases from J, the gap between germline ends came to 12 bases. CDR1 and CDR2 (germline): KGHDR, SFDVKD. CDR3 in amino acids: CATSDGVGSETQYF. CDR3 coding DNA: TGTGCCACCAGTGATGGGGTAGGTTCGGAGACCCAGTACTTC.

The chain has TRBV12-3 or TRBV12-4 and TRBJ2-7; D ambiguous. This CDR3 is built from 13 residues. V was shortened by 6 bases and J by 3 bases, with 12 bases between the two germline ends. This CDR3 reads CASSSDGNYEQYF. CDR3 nucleotides: TGTGCCAGCAGCAGCGACGGCAACTACGAGCAGTACTTC.

This clonotype was detected ten times or more. Here the CDR3 reads CATSSYGGTGELFF. Written as DNA, the CDR3 is TGTGCCACCAGTTCGTATGGGGGAACCGGGGAGCTGTTTTTT. V is TRBV24-1 and J is TRBJ2-2; tentatively, D is TRBD1 or TRBD2 (5 bases each). Germline V gene data show CDR1 as KGHDR and CDR2 as SFDVKD. The CDR3 totals 14 residues. The V gene lost 6 bases and the J gene lost 5 bases, with 12 bases spanning the gap.

This clonotype was found many times. A much bigger clone sits one base away, suggesting this may be a read error. This chain uses TRBV11-2 with TRBJ2-4; D may correspond to TRBD1 or TRBD2 (5 bases each). From germline, CDR1 is SGHAT and CDR2 FQNNGV. CDR3 length equals 16 residues. CDR3 protein: CASSLGTYLAKNIKYF. CDR3 in DNA: TGTGCCAGCAGCTTGGGGACCTACCTGGCCAAAAACATTAAGTACTTC.

This clonotype was found once. The gene calls are TRBV6-1 and TRBJ1-1; D possibly corresponds to TRBD1 (5 bases). Germline-derived CDR1 and CDR2 are MNHNS and SASEGT. V lost 8 bases to trimming and J lost 1 base, with 17 bases between them. This CDR3 is 15 amino acids long. This CDR3 reads CASLTGGGRNTEAFF. The CDR3 DNA is TGTGCCAGCCTAACAGGTGGCGGAAGGAACACTGAAGCTTTCTTT.

This clonotype has a count of ten or more. This chain joins TRBV7-9 and TRBJ2-7, with 11 bases that match TRBD1. CDR1 SEHNR and CDR2 FQNEAQ come from the germline V gene (reference sequence). This CDR3 has 14 amino acids. J gave up 6 bases and V 6 bases, and 7 bases lay outside the gene matches. The CDR3 nucleotides are TGTGCCAGCAGGGAATCCGGGACAGGGGGCGAGCAGTACTTC. Protein sequence: CASRESGTGGEQYF. Variable domain in full (rest from reference TRBV7-9 and TRBJ2-7): DTGVSQNPRHKITKRGQNVTFRCDPISEHNRLYWYRQTLGQGPEFLTYFQNEAQLEKSRLLSDRFSAERPKGSFSTLEIQRTEQGDSAMYLCASRESGTGGEQYFGPGTRLTVT.

This chain connects TRBV5-1 to TRBJ2-5; perhaps TRBD2 as D (6 bases). Trimming removed 1 base at V and 4 bases at J, with 14 bases between. The CDR3 extends over 15 amino acids. Germline CDR1 is SGHRS and CDR2 is YFSETQ. The CDR3 coding sequence is TGCGCCAGCAGCTTGTGGCCGGGGAGGTCAGAGACCCAGTACTTC. It codes for CASSLWPGRSETQYF. The whole variable domain, remainder taken from reference TRBV5-1 and TRBJ2-5, is KAGVTQTPRYLIKTRGQQVTLSCSPISGHRSVSWYQQTPGQGLQFLFEYFSETQRNKGNFPGRFSGRQFSNSRSEMNVSTLELGDSALYLCASSLWPGRSETQYFGPGTRLLVL.

This clonotype was detected ten times or more. V gene TRBV12-3 or TRBV12-4 combines with J gene TRBJ2-7; 7 nucleotides line up with TRBD1. V gave up 5 bases and J gave up 3 bases; unmatched junction bases: 10. This CDR3 region has 15 residues. The CDR3 nucleotides are TGTGCCAGCAGTCCGAGGGACAGAATAAGCTACGAGCAGTACTTC. It is translated as CASSPRDRISYEQYF.

V gene TRBV28 combines with J gene TRBJ2-7; 10 nucleotides match TRBD2. V trimming: 3 bases; J trimming: 4 bases; junction bases outside the gene matches: 9. This CDR3 is 16 amino acids long. Germline CDR1 and CDR2: MDHEN and SYDVKM. Written as DNA, the CDR3 is TGTGCCAGCAGTTTGGAATCAGCGGGGGGGCGGTACGAGCAGTACTTC. Translating gives CASSLESAGGRYEQYF.

A note on this clonotype: A read error may be the cause here, since a much bigger clone is one base away. The V gene is TRBV29-1, the J gene TRBJ1-2, with TRBD1 matching over 7 bases. Germline-derived CDR1 and CDR2 are SQVTM and ANQGSEA. There are 15 residues in the CDR3. The CDR3 nucleotides are TGCAGCGTTGATTTATGGGACAGAAGGGGCTATGGCGACACCTTC. Protein product: CSVDLWDRRGYGDTF.

Only a few counts were recorded for this clonotype. Since a much larger clone is just one base distant, this may be a read error. The rearrangement uses TRBV2 and TRBJ2-5; perhaps D is TRBD1 or TRBD2 (5 bases each). The CDR3 length is 12 residues. Germline loops: CDR1 SNHLY, CDR2 FYNNEI. CDR3 region: CASRDPGETKYF. The CDR3 DNA reads TGTGCCAGCCGGGACCCTGGGGAGACCAAGTACTTC.

The chain has TRBV13 and TRBJ2-5, with D possibly matching TRBD1 (6 bases). CDR3 length equals 14 residues. Trimming pared 5 bases from V and 1 base from J, leaving 11 bases between. Looked up from germline, CDR1 is PRHDT and CDR2 is FYEKMQ (reference sequence). In DNA form, the CDR3 reads TGTGCCAGCAGCCAAGGGACAAGCCAAGAGACCCAGTACTTC. Its translation is CASSQGTSQETQYF.

The sample holds many counts of this clonotype. This sequence joins TRBV27 and TRBJ1-2; D possibly corresponds to TRBD1 (5 bases). There are 14 residues in the CDR3. V dropped 10 bases and J dropped 6 bases, with 21 bases sitting between them. CDR1 is MNHEY and CDR2 is SMNVEV in the germline V gene (reference sequence). The CDR3 region has the DNA TGTGCCACTCTCCCCGGGGCAAAGCTCGATGGCTACACCTTC. Its protein product is CATLPGAKLDGYTF.

This clonotype was observed many times. The chain joins TRBV7-2 to TRBJ2-7; the match to TRBD2 covers 10 bases. The CDR3 loop spans 15 amino acids. CDR1 and CDR2 from the germline V gene are SGHTA and FQGNSA. V shed 2 bases and J 6 bases; nucleotides not matched to a gene: 7. The CDR3 reads CASSLMASGGTEQYF. The CDR3 region has the DNA TGTGCCAGCAGCTTAATGGCTAGCGGGGGTACCGAGCAGTACTTC.

The sample holds many counts of this clonotype. The chain combines TRBV28 with TRBJ1-1; no definite D call. CDR1 is MDHEN and CDR2 is SYDVKM in the germline V gene. V lost 7 bases to trimming and J lost 4 bases, with 13 bases between them. The CDR3 covers 13 residues. CDR3 in amino acids: CASKPARGTEAFF. The CDR3, as DNA: TGTGCCAGCAAACCCGCTCGGGGCACTGAAGCTTTCTTT.